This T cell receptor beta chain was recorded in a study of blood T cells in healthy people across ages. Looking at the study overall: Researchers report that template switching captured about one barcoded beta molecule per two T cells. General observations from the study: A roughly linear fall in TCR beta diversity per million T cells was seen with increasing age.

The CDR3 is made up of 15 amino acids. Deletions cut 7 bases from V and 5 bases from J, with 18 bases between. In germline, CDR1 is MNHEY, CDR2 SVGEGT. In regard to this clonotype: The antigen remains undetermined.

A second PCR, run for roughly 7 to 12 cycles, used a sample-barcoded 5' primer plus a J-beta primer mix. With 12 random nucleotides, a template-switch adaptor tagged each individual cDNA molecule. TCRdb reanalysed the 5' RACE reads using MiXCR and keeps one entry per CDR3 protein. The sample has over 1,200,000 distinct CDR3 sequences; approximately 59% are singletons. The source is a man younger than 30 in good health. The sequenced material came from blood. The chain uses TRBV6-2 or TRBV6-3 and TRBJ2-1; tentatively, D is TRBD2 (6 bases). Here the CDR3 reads CASTPILWRDNEQFF. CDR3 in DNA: TGTGCCAGCACCCCCATCCTTTGGAGGGACAATGAGCAGTTCTTC.